This T cell receptor (beta chain) was recovered during a study of regulatory T cells in long-lasting Graves disease. The wider study: For under 3 months, newly diagnosed Graves' patients had been taking antithyroid drugs.

There are many counts of this clonotype. To make TCR beta libraries, researchers used iRepertoire HTBI primers and Arm-PCR of CDR3 regions. MiXCR, applied by TCRdb to the multiplex PCR reads, yields one record per CDR3 protein. The sample carries 620,000 or so distinct CDR3 sequences, approximately 15% recorded once. Time point here: newly diagnosed GD, antithyroid drugs for less than 3 months. Generation of the TCR library employed RNA extracted from PBMCs. These data were also filed under a second study, of T cells in Graves' hyperthyroidism and ophthalmopathy. As that study records: Researchers barred patients who had uncontrolled infection, other autoimmune disease, pregnancy or lactation. The model predicted ophthalmopathy a median around 6.5 months before onset.

The clonotype was recovered from a woman in her thirties with Graves disease. This material consisted of peripheral blood mononuclear cells (PBMCs), taken at new diagnosis, from a patient treated with antithyroid drugs.

The CDR3 here is CASSLGGFQGYEQYF. As DNA, the CDR3 is TGCGCCAGCAGCTTGGGTGGCTTCCAGGGCTACGAGCAGTACTTC. The chain combines TRBV5-1 with TRBJ2-7; TRBD1 is a possible D gene (5 bases). Looked up from germline, CDR1 is SGHRS and CDR2 is YFSETQ. Trimming took off 0 bases at V and 3 bases at J, with 13 bases between the two ends. CDR3 length equals 15 residues.